The next 17 T cell receptor beta chains were all read from a single sample in a study of beta chain features in type 1 diabetes. Expressed TCRB transcripts were sequenced, since all the RNA that had been isolated was reverse transcribed. Sequencing was performed with immunoSEQ multiplex PCR; in TCRdb, only in-frame clones are kept and a portion is missing. The sample lists about 290,000 clones; about 8.5% were seen once. The sequenced sample consisted of central memory CD4+ T cells from blood. These receptor sequences come from a young woman in good health.

A word on this clone: Other nucleotide sequences in the sample specify the same CDR3. This chain links TRBV7-9 with TRBJ1-1, with D tentatively TRBD1 (6 bases). The germline V gene has CDR1 SEHNR and CDR2 FQNEAQ (reference sequence). CDR3 length: 15 residues. V was cut by 1 base and J by 0 bases, with 9 bases left in between. The CDR3 protein is CASSLGQGLNTEAFF. CDR3 coding DNA: TGTGCCAGCAGCTTAGGGCAGGGGCTGAACACTGAAGCTTTCTTT.

This clone was found a few times. The chain links TRBV14 to TRBJ2-5, with TRBD2 matching over 9 bases. CDR3 length: 15 amino acids. The V gene end was trimmed by 2 bases and the J gene end by 3 bases; junction bases not matched to a gene: 4. Germline loops: CDR1 SGHDN, CDR2 FVKESK. CDR3 DNA sequence: TGTGCCAGCAGCCAACTAGCGGGGCTCAAAGAGACCCAGTACTTC. Protein sequence: CASSQLAGLKETQYF.

The V and J genes are TRBV5-4 and TRBJ2-1, with TRBD2 matching over 9 bases. The CDR3 sequence is 17 residues long. The J segment lost 7 bases and the V segment lost 2 bases, leaving 13 bases of the junction unmatched. The germline V gene encodes CDR1 SGHNT and CDR2 YYREEE (reference sequence). The CDR3 DNA reads TGTGCCAGCAGCTTCGATTATGGTAGCGGGGGTGGGAATGAGCAGTTCTTC. It translates to CASSFDYGSGGGNEQFF.

V usage is TRBV6-6 and J usage is TRBJ2-1; TRBD1 matches at 8 bases. Trimming cost V 4 bases and J 6 bases; bases outside gene matches: 5. The CDR3 is made up of 14 amino acids. The germline gives CDR1 MNHNY, CDR2 SVGAGI (reference sequence). In DNA form, the CDR3 reads TGTGCCAGCAGTTCGGGACAGGTCAGCAATGAGCAGTTCTTC. This sequence encodes CASSSGQVSNEQFF.

This clone was seen a few times. The chain uses TRBV5-4 and TRBJ1-1; D ambiguous. The CDR3 runs 14 residues. CDR1 SGHNT and CDR2 YYREEE come from the germline V gene (reference sequence). V lost 4 bases and J lost 4, with 14 bases in between. The CDR3 region has the DNA TGTGCCAGCAGCCCACAGTCGGTATCCACTGAAGCTTTCTTT. Encoded protein: CASSPQSVSTEAFF.

The rearrangement uses TRBV27 and TRBJ1-1; D is uncertain. V shed 6 bases and J shed 3 bases, with 14 bases lying between them. Germline CDR1 is MNHEY and CDR2 is SMNVEV (reference sequence). The CDR3 sequence is 14 residues long. CDR3 sequence reads: CASSKQPADTEAFF. The CDR3, as DNA: TGTGCCAGCAGCAAACAACCCGCCGACACTGAAGCTTTCTTT.

This clone was counted many times. V is TRBV9 and J is TRBJ2-5; D is possibly TRBD2 (7 bases). V lost 3 bases, J lost 5 bases, and 17 bases lay in between. The germline gives CDR1 SGDLS, CDR2 YYNGEE. The CDR3 spans 15 residues. CDR3 coding DNA: TGTGCCAGCAGCGCGGGGGGCAATGCGGCGGAGACCCAGTACTTC. Translation gives CASSAGGNAAETQYF. Drawing the rest from reference TRBV9 and TRBJ2-5, the complete variable domain is DSGVTQTPKHLITATGQRVTLRCSPRSGDLSVYWYQQSLDQGLQFLIQYYNGEERAKGNILERFSAQQFPDLHSELNLSSLELGDSALYFCASSAGGNAAETQYFGPGTRLLVL.

V and J are TRBV4-1 and TRBJ1-4, with D possibly matching TRBD1 (5 bases). Germline CDR1 is MGHRA and CDR2 is YSYEKL. The CDR3 extends over 15 amino acids. The V gene lost 4 bases and the J gene lost 5 bases, with 14 bases spanning the gap. DNA for the CDR3: TGCGCCAGCAGCCTGTCCGGGACGGTAAATGAAAAACTGTTTTTT. As protein: CASSLSGTVNEKLFF.

This clone was counted a few times. The chain joins TRBV19 to TRBJ2-1; 7 bases agree with TRBD1. The CDR3 runs to 14 residues. Per the germline V gene, CDR1 is LNHDA and CDR2 is SQIVND (reference sequence). V was clipped by 6 bases and J by 6 bases; unmatched bases: 8. CDR3 bases: TGTGCCAGTAGAGGACAGGCCAACCCCAATGAGCAGTTCTTC. This encodes CASRGQANPNEQFF.

This clone was observed a handful of times. The chain recombines TRBV5-4 with TRBJ1-2, with D possibly matching TRBD1 (6 bases). Germline V gene data show CDR1 as SGHNT and CDR2 as YYREEE (reference sequence). The length of the CDR3 is 14 residues. V was pared by 4 bases and J by 2 bases, with 12 bases between. The CDR3 nucleotides are TGTGCCAGCAGCCCTAACAGGGCGAACTATGGCTACACCTTC. Encoded protein: CASSPNRANYGYTF.

This clone came up many times. This rearrangement joins TRBV30 to TRBJ2-2, with D tentatively TRBD1 (5 bases). The CDR3 has 13 amino acids. Germline V gene data show CDR1 as GTSNPN and CDR2 as SVGIG (reference sequence). Trimming pared 1 base from V and 7 bases from J, leaving 10 bases between. DNA of the CDR3: TGTGCCTGGAGTGGCAGGGCAGTCGGGGAGCTGTTTTTT. Residues: CAWSGRAVGELFF.

The gene calls are TRBV4-2 and TRBJ1-2; D is ambiguous. The CDR3 is 13 residues long. V was clipped by 3 bases and J by 8 bases, with 13 bases between them. Germline assignment: CDR1 LGHNA and CDR2 YNFKEQ. CDR3 in DNA: TGTGCCAGCAGCCAGCCGGGCGAAGAGGGCTACACCTTC. Its protein product is CASSQPGEEGYTF.

The chain carries TRBV11-3 and TRBJ2-1; D is unresolved. The V and J ends lost 0 bases and 4 bases respectively, with 7 bases between them. The length of the CDR3 is 14 residues. CDR1 SGHNT and CDR2 YENEEA come from the germline V gene. The CDR3 here is CASSLDYRYNEQFF. CDR3 sequence (DNA): TGTGCCAGCAGCTTAGATTACAGATACAATGAGCAGTTCTTC.

The CDR3 DNA reads as TGCGCCAGCAGCCGCGGGGGGACTTATGGCTACACCTTC. Translation gives CASSRGGTYGYTF. This chain joins TRBV4-3 and TRBJ1-2; D possibly corresponds to TRBD1 (5 bases). Germline lookup yields CDR1 LGHNA and CDR2 YSLEER. Trimming left V 4 bases short and J 5 bases short, with 11 bases between. This CDR3 is built from 13 residues.

This clone was counted between two and nine times. The V gene is TRBV4-1, the J gene TRBJ2-7, with 11 bases identical to TRBD1. The CDR3 runs 15 residues. In germline, CDR1 is MGHRA, CDR2 YSYEKL. Losses at the gene ends were 1 base for V and 9 bases for J; bases not matched to a gene: 8. CDR3: CASSQGRDRGLPQYF. CDR3 DNA: TGCGCCAGCAGCCAAGGGCGGGACAGGGGGTTACCGCAGTACTTC.

The chain uses TRBV28 and TRBJ2-7, with unresolved D. Germline lookup yields CDR1 MDHEN and CDR2 SYDVKM. The CDR3 has 15 amino acids. The V gene lost 3 bases and the J gene lost 2 bases, with 14 bases spanning the gap. CDR3 nucleotides: TGTGCCAGCAGTTTTCCCCTTCATGGGCCCTACGAGCAGTACTTC. Protein sequence: CASSFPLHGPYEQYF.

This clone came up a few times. The chain links TRBV2 to TRBJ1-6; D uncertain. Germline V gene lookup returns CDR1 SNHLY and CDR2 FYNNEI. The CDR3 runs 14 residues. V dropped 6 bases and J dropped 6 bases, with 12 bases sitting between them. CDR3: CASRMGTTNSPLHF. The CDR3 bases are TGTGCCAGCAGGATGGGCACTACTAATTCACCCCTCCACTTT.